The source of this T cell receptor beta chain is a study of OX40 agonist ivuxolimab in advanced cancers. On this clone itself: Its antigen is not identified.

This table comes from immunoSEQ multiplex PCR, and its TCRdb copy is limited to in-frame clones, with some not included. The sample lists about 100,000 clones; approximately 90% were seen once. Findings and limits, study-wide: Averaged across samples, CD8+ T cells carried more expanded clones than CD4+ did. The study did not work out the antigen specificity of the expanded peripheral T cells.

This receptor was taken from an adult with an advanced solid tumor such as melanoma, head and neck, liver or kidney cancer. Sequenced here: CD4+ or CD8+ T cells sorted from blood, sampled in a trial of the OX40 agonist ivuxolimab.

The CDR3 region is CASSQGALIGGARLAGAYEQYF. For the CDR3, the DNA is TGCGCCAGCAGCCAAGGAGCTTTAATTGGGGGCGCACGTCTAGCGGGGGCGTACGAGCAGTACTTC. The V and J genes are TRBV4-1 and TRBJ2-7, with 10 bases fitting TRBD2. V was clipped by 1 base and J by 4 bases; unmatched bases: 25. CDR1 MGHRA and CDR2 YSYEKL come from the germline V gene. The CDR3 consists of 22 residues.